The following is a TCR beta chain sequence with its context. Its antigen is still unknown. Base qualities are not recorded, but no much larger clone differs from it by a single base. TCRbeta CDR3 regions were amplified from genomic DNA by means of the immunoSEQ Assay, a bias-controlled multiplex PCR. Per the authors' processing: Within the assay, amplification of reference gene primers was used to estimate how many nucleated cells each sample contained. To quantify the absolute abundance of each unique TCRbeta CDR3 rearrangement, sequence reads were collapsed and filtered. Productive Simpson clonality was computed per sample as the square root of Simpson's diversity index over productive rearrangements. TCRdb took over this immuneACCESS table, retaining in-frame rearrangements with V and J assigned. Such tables are incomplete; in checked studies, under half of the missing clones stem from an unresolved V gene, and the remainder is unexplained. V, J and clone size derive from that table, while D and trimming were established from the DNA sequence. The sample table contains about 320,000 clones; only one count was recorded for 85% of them. The ten biggest clones cover roughly 7% of the sample.

This specimen belongs to a study of blood T cell repertoires in COVID-19 (dated by TCRdb to the early 2020s). For the study in its entirety: Collaborator samples came from the United States, Italy and Spain and covered acute and convalescent phases of COVID-19. Deeply sampled blood TCRbeta repertoires from subjects exposed to, actively infected with, or recovered from COVID-19 were included in the dataset. The material from the prospective study consisted of cDNA or gDNA derived from T cells, B-cell-depleted T cells, or PBMCs. The samples were drawn from two sources: the first 160 participants of the ongoing ImmuneRACE study, and 1,000 to 1,500 subjects contributed by 6 global collaborators. Where available, HLA class I and class II types were obtained from metadata supplied by the sample provider rather than from assay-based typing. Sample metadata almost always included a de-identified subject ID, COVID-19 status, age in years and sex. The repertoires were released in a freely available public database meant as a resource for research on the immune response to SARS-CoV-2. The paper as a whole reports these results and caveats: Clinical and demographic metadata were provided uncurated, with the amount varying by source and participant.

The CDR3 measures 15 amino acids from cysteine to phenylalanine. This entry keeps only the CDR3 DNA: 45 bases, framed from base 1. Germline trimming amounts to 0 bases on V and 3 bases on J, with 2 as the count of junction bases outside the gene matches. Via the germline V gene, CDR1 is SGHRS and CDR2 YFSETQ. Collaborating institutions collected whole blood in K2EDTA tubes following their own protocols. For TCRbeta analysis, collaborators shipped samples in one of three forms: frozen whole blood, isolated PBMCs, or DNA extracted from either of those sample types. This TCR derives from a human donor in a cohort sampled during active COVID-19. Sequencing used peripheral blood. The V and J genes are TRBV5-1 and TRBJ2-7; 11 of the junction bases match TRBD2. The CDR3 corresponds to CASSLGLAGFYEQYF. The sequence in DNA is TGCGCCAGCAGCTTGGGACTAGCGGGGTTCTACGAGCAGTACTTC.